This T cell receptor beta chain was sequenced in a study of radiation and T cells in renal cell carcinoma. Overall study context: Nephrectomy followed 15 Gy stereotactic body radiation by 4 weeks.

CDR1 SGHNT and CDR2 YYREEE come from the germline V gene (reference sequence). The CDR3 is 16 residues long. V shed 4 bases and J 2 bases; nucleotides not matched to a gene: 10. The data were produced by immunoSEQ multiplex PCR, yet TCRdb's version contains in-frame clones alone and is incomplete. This table has roughly 130,000 clones, more than 75% appearing once. Indicated time point: blood 2 weeks post-SBRT. Regarding treatment: 15 Gy SBRT to primary tumor, nephrectomy 4 weeks later. Blood was sampled at baseline, 2 weeks and 4 weeks after SBRT. The source material was blood, sampled from a patient whose treatment included radiotherapy and nephrectomy. The receptor's source is a woman aged 65 to 85 with renal cell carcinoma. The chain couples TRBV5-4 to TRBJ2-7, with 9 bases that match TRBD2. The CDR3 coding sequence is TGTGCCAGCAGCCCTACAATGACTAGCGGTGCCTACGAGCAGTACTTC. It specifies CASSPTMTSGAYEQYF. The complete variable domain, with remaining parts taken from reference TRBV5-4 and TRBJ2-7, reads ETGVTQSPTHLIKTRGQQVTLRCSSQSGHNTVSWYQQALGQGPQFIFQYYREEENGRGNFPPRFSGLQFPNYSSELNVNALELDDSALYLCASSPTMTSGAYEQYFGPGTRLTVT.